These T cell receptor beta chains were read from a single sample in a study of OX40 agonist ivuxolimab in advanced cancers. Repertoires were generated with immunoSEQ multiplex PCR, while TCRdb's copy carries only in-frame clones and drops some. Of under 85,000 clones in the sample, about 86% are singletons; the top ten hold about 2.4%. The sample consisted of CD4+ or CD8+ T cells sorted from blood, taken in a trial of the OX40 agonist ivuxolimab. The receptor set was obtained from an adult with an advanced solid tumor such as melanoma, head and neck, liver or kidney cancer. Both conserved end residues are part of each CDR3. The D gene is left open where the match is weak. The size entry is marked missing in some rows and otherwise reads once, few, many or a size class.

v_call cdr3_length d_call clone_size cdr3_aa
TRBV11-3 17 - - CASSLEVGQNSGNTIYF
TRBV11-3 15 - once CASSLGGTSTDTQYF
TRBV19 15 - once CASSIPLGAGNTIYF
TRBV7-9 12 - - CASTLGTYGYTF
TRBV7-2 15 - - CASSLGQGANYGYTF
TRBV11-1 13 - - CASAARGNQPQHF
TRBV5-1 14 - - CASSPGSVPGELFF
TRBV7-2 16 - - CASSLVGTSGANVLTF
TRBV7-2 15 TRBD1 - CASSLWTGGGNTIYF
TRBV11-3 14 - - CASSSRPSPETQYF
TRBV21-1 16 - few CASSKGAGAKQETQYF
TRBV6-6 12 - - CASNPGTGSYTF
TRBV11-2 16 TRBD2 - CASSPRLAGSTDTQYF